The 30 T cell receptor beta chains reported below all come from one sample, sequenced in a study of T cells in Graves' hyperthyroidism and ophthalmopathy. The investigators amplified TCR beta CDR3 regions from RNA transcripts. The HTBI set primed first-round TCR CDR3 RT-PCR. TCRdb re-called the multiplex PCR reads through MiXCR, storing one row per CDR3 protein. The table includes around 760,000 distinct CDR3 sequences, around 40% detected once. The sequenced material came from blood. The receptors originated from a woman aged 40 to 50 with Graves' hyperthyroidism.

The chain employs TRBV6-1 and TRBJ2-7; TRBD1 might be the D (6 bases). The CDR3 totals 14 residues. Germline values: CDR1 MNHNS, CDR2 SASEGT. V shed 7 bases and J shed 0 bases, with 13 bases lying between them. This CDR3 is CASTSTGNSYEQYF. The DNA for the CDR3 is TGTGCCAGCACCTCGACAGGTAACTCCTACGAGCAGTACTTC.

The rearrangement uses TRBV10-3 and TRBJ1-2; 9 nucleotides align to TRBD1. V shed 5 bases, J shed 4 bases, and the junction held 5 bases outside the gene matches. From germline, CDR1 is ENHRY and CDR2 SYGVKD. The CDR3 consists of 14 residues. This CDR3 reads CAISWTGEAYGYTF. The CDR3 DNA follows: TGTGCCATCAGTTGGACAGGGGAGGCCTATGGCTACACCTTC.

The rearrangement links TRBV7-8 to TRBJ2-7; 10 bases align to TRBD1. Trimming at V came to 5 bases and at J to 7 bases, leaving 8 bases not matched to a gene. Germline assignment: CDR1 SGHVS and CDR2 FQNEAQ. This CDR3 is built from 14 residues. This CDR3 is CASSRSGQGPEQYF. In DNA, the CDR3 is TGTGCCAGCAGCCGCTCGGGACAGGGGCCTGAGCAGTACTTC.

This clonotype was picked up a small number of times. This sequence joins TRBV7-9 and TRBJ1-5; no definite D call. The CDR3 is 16 amino acids. Per the germline V gene, CDR1 is SEHNR and CDR2 is FQNEAQ (reference sequence). V was clipped by 2 bases and J by 1 base, with 12 bases between them. CDR3 protein: CASSLMEGVSNQPQHF. The CDR3 DNA reads TGTGCCAGCAGCTTAATGGAGGGAGTAAGCAATCAGCCCCAGCATTTT.

The V gene is TRBV5-1, the J gene TRBJ1-2; D is uncertain. Trimming removed 3 bases from V and 2 bases from J, with 8 bases in between. This CDR3 is built from 13 residues. Germline V gene data show CDR1 as SGHRS and CDR2 as YFSETQ. The DNA of the CDR3 is TGCGCCAGCAGCTCAACATGGAACTATGGCTACACCTTC. Residues: CASSSTWNYGYTF.

The chain couples TRBV7-2 to TRBJ1-3, with 8 bases that match TRBD1. V shed 4 bases, J shed 0 bases, and the junction held 8 bases outside the gene matches. In germline, CDR1 is SGHTA, CDR2 FQGNSA. This CDR3 is built from 17 residues. The CDR3 is CASSSRQGATSGNTIYF. CDR3 bases: TGTGCCAGCAGCTCCCGGCAGGGGGCGACCTCTGGAAACACCATATATTTT.

CDR3: CASSALGANVLTF. The CDR3 nucleotides read TGTGCCAGCAGTGCTCTTGGGGCCAACGTCCTGACTTTC. J is TRBJ2-6 and V is TRBV25-1; D is unresolved. The CDR3 runs 13 residues. Trimming removed 4 bases at V and 3 bases at J, with 4 bases between. Germline V CDR1 and CDR2: MGHDK, SYGVNS.

Remarks on this clonotype: This may come from a read error, since a much larger clone is one base off. V and J are TRBV10-3 and TRBJ2-7; D possibly corresponds to TRBD2 (7 bases). The germline gives CDR1 ENHRY, CDR2 SYGVKD. The CDR3 runs 15 residues. This CDR3 is CGIRKGGGSSYEQYF. CDR3 DNA: TGTGGCATCCGGAAGGGGGGGGGAAGCTCCTACGAGCAGTACTTC.

This clonotype was detected only a few times. V gene TRBV5-1 combines with J gene TRBJ2-7, with no clear D. V dropped 4 bases and J dropped 2 bases, with 7 bases sitting between them. The CDR3 is made up of 12 amino acids. From germline, CDR1 is SGHRS and CDR2 YFSETQ. CDR3 amino acids: CASSPDAYEQYF. The CDR3, as DNA: TGCGCCAGCAGCCCGGACGCCTACGAGCAGTACTTC.

This clonotype was seen many times. V usage is TRBV10-3 and J usage is TRBJ1-1; maybe TRBD1 (6 bases). V was shortened by 2 bases and J by 0 bases, with 10 bases between the two germline ends. Germline CDR1 reads ENHRY; CDR2 reads SYGVKD. The CDR3 length is 15 residues. The CDR3 coding sequence is TGTGCCATCAGTGAGGCAGGGGACATGAACACTGAAGCTTTCTTT. Translation gives CAISEAGDMNTEAFF.

This clonotype was counted once. V is TRBV25-1 and J is TRBJ1-1; D gene uncertain. V lost 6 bases and J 3 bases, leaving 14 bases between the germline ends. The CDR3 has 14 residues. The germline V gene has CDR1 MGHDK and CDR2 SYGVNS. The DNA of the CDR3 is TGTGCCAGCAGCCAATCGGGCATGGACACTGAAGCTTTCTTT. Protein: CASSQSGMDTEAFF.

CDR3: CATSTQGRTSYNEQFF. For the CDR3, the DNA is TGTGCCACCAGCACCCAGGGACGTACGTCCTACAATGAGCAGTTCTTC. The genes are TRBV15 and TRBJ2-1, with D perhaps TRBD1 or TRBD2 (5 bases each). Deletions cut 4 bases from V and 1 base from J, with 14 bases between. The CDR3 consists of 16 residues. Germline V gene data show CDR1 as LNHNV and CDR2 as YYDKDF (reference sequence). Full variable domain (missing parts from reference TRBV15 and TRBJ2-1): DAMVIQNPRYQVTQFGKPVTLSCSQTLNHNVMYWYQQKSSQAPKLLFHYYDKDFNNEADTPDNFQSRRPNTSFCFLDIRSPGLGDTAMYLCATSTQGRTSYNEQFFGPGTRLTVL.

The sample holds many counts of this clonotype. CDR3 DNA: TGTGCCAGCAGCCAAGTCGGAGCCCAAGACACTGAAGCTTTCTTT. It codes for CASSQVGAQDTEAFF. The J gene is TRBJ1-1, the V gene TRBV14, with D hard to call. CDR1 is SGHDN, CDR2 FVKESK, per germline. This CDR3 contains 15 residues. V was clipped by 1 base and J by 3 bases, with 12 bases between them.

The sample holds a few counts of this clonotype. V usage is TRBV5-1 and J usage is TRBJ2-5; 7 positions agree with TRBD2. The length of the CDR3 is 16 residues. Germline V gives CDR1 SGHRS, CDR2 YFSETQ. V lost 0 bases and J lost 4; bases outside the gene matches: 9. In nucleotides, the CDR3 is TGCGCCAGCAGCTTGGGAGACACGCCGGGGGGAGAGACCCAGTACTTC. It codes for CASSLGDTPGGETQYF. The full variable domain, completed using reference TRBV5-1 and TRBJ2-5, is KAGVTQTPRYLIKTRGQQVTLSCSPISGHRSVSWYQQTPGQGLQFLFEYFSETQRNKGNFPGRFSGRQFSNSRSEMNVSTLELGDSALYLCASSLGDTPGGETQYFGPGTRLLVL.

The chain joins TRBV12-3 or TRBV12-4 to TRBJ1-6; unclear D gene. The CDR3 totals 14 residues. The ends were cut back, 5 bases at V and 5 bases at J, with 10 bases in the middle. In DNA form, the CDR3 reads TGTGCCAGCAGTCCCGGGTCCAATAATTCACCCCTCCACTTT. Translation gives CASSPGSNNSPLHF.

This clonotype has just a few counts. The chain has TRBV20-1 and TRBJ1-3; 10 positions agree with TRBD1. This CDR3 comprises 13 residues. Germline V gene sequence: CDR1 DFQATT, CDR2 SNEGSKA (reference sequence). As DNA, the CDR3 is TGCAGCGCGGACAGGGGGAGTGGAAACACCATATATTTT. It is translated as CSADRGSGNTIYF.

The chain is built from TRBV29-1 and TRBJ2-7; TRBD1 agrees at 7 bases. Germline V CDR1 and CDR2: SQVTM, ANQGSEA. Trimming took 8 bases from V and 4 from J; bases not matched to a gene: 5. CDR3 length equals 11 residues. CDR3 in DNA: TGCAGCTTGGACAGGCGATACGAGCAGTACTTC. Its translation: CSLDRRYEQYF.

This clonotype was counted at least ten times. The chain uses TRBV25-1 and TRBJ1-1; 8 nucleotides align to TRBD1. The J segment lost 4 bases and the V segment lost 7 bases, leaving 5 bases of the junction unmatched. The CDR3 consists of 13 residues. Germline V lookup: CDR1 MGHDK, CDR2 SYGVNS. The CDR3 nucleotides read TGTGCCAGCATTTTTACAGGGGGCACTGAAGCTTTCTTT. Protein sequence: CASIFTGGTEAFF.

This clonotype was seen repeatedly, ten times or more. The J gene is TRBJ1-5, the V gene TRBV9, with D hard to call. Germline CDR1 SGDLS, CDR2 YYNGEE. V lost 4 bases to trimming and J lost 9 bases, with 14 bases between them. The CDR3 has 13 residues. The CDR3 DNA follows: TGTGCCAGCAGCCCCCGTGGCGGCGGGCCCCAGCATTTT. It yields the protein CASSPRGGGPQHF.

On this clonotype: This clone may be a read error of a much larger clone one base away. This chain links TRBV25-1 with TRBJ1-3, with D perhaps TRBD1 (6 bases). CDR1 MGHDK and CDR2 SYGVNS come from the germline V gene. This CDR3 region has 16 residues. The CDR3 sequence is CAGSLGRGLSGNTIYF. For the CDR3, the DNA is TGTGCCGGCAGCTTAGGCAGGGGACTCTCTGGAAACACCATATATTTT.

This clonotype was found many times. This chain uses TRBV2 with TRBJ1-2; tentatively, D is TRBD1 (5 bases). Germline loops: CDR1 SNHLY, CDR2 FYNNEI. Trimming removed 4 bases at V and 3 bases at J, with 12 bases between. This CDR3 has 14 amino acids. CDR3 bases: TGTGCCAGCAGTGTGGGGGGGGAAGACTATGGCTACACCTTC. Its translation is CASSVGGEDYGYTF.

This clonotype was counted ten times or more. V usage is TRBV19 and J usage is TRBJ1-1, with 11 bases fitting TRBD1. Trimming removed 5 bases from V and 7 bases from J; junction bases left unmatched: 12. The CDR3 sequence is 16 residues long. Germline-derived CDR1 and CDR2 are LNHDA and SQIVND (reference sequence). CDR3 loop: CASSPGADRGHGEAFF. The CDR3 DNA sequence: TGTGCCAGTAGTCCTGGGGCGGACAGGGGGCACGGTGAAGCTTTCTTT. The full variable domain, with the rest looked up from reference TRBV19 and TRBJ1-1, is DGGITQSPKYLFRKEGQNVTLSCEQNLNHDAMYWYRQDPGQGLRLIYYSQIVNDFQKGDIAEGYSVSREKKESFPLTVTSAQKNPTAFYLCASSPGADRGHGEAFFGQGTRLTVV.

The table lists this clonotype with many counts. One junction end does not reproduce the germline sequence, and a read error may be involved. This CDR3 is CASSSTGTTGELFF. The CDR3 DNA reads as TGTGCTAGCAGCTCTACGGGGACTACCGGGGAGCTGTTTTTT. This sequence joins TRBV7-7 and TRBJ2-2; D possibly corresponds to TRBD2 (6 bases). The CDR3 has 14 residues. From germline, CDR1 is SSHAT and CDR2 FNYEAQ (reference sequence).

The sample holds many counts of this clonotype. The chain links TRBV19 to TRBJ1-1; D uncertain. In germline, CDR1 is LNHDA, CDR2 SQIVND (reference sequence). This CDR3 comprises 13 residues. V lost 4 bases and J lost 7, with 13 bases in between. The CDR3 bases are TGTGCCAGTAGTAGTTCAGCCGGAATTGAAGCTTTCTTT. Translating gives CASSSSAGIEAFF.

This clonotype was counted ten times or more. The CDR3 loop is CASSPGTEPTYEQYF. DNA for the CDR3: TGTGCCAGCAGCCCCGGGACTGAACCGACCTACGAGCAGTACTTC. The chain is built from TRBV11-2 and TRBJ2-7; the D gene is possibly TRBD2 (6 bases). The CDR3 is 15 amino acids. The V and J ends lost 5 bases and 2 bases respectively, with 16 bases between them. Per germline, CDR1 SGHAT and CDR2 FQNNGV.

This clonotype showed up just once. This sequence joins TRBV7-2 and TRBJ2-7, with D perhaps TRBD1 (5 bases). V was clipped by 3 bases and J by 3 bases, with 15 bases between them. CDR3 size: 15 residues. Germline lookup yields CDR1 SGHTA and CDR2 FQGNSA. DNA of the CDR3: TGTGCCAGCAGCTTTGGGCAGGGCAAAGGCTACGAGCAGTACTTC. It yields the protein CASSFGQGKGYEQYF.

The sample holds one count of this clonotype. This may be a read error: a much more frequent sequence differs by one nucleotide. The J gene is TRBJ1-6, the V gene TRBV12-3 or TRBV12-4, with 7 bases that match TRBD1. The CDR3 loop spans 15 amino acids. The CDR3: CASSLQEGADSPLRF. The CDR3 nucleotides read TGTGCCAGCAGCCTCCAAGAGGGGGCCGATTCACCCCTCCGCTTT.

This clonotype was seen repeatedly, ten times or more. This chain joins TRBV10-3 and TRBJ1-2; D gene uncertain. The CDR3 has 13 residues. V lost 3 bases to trimming and J lost 2 bases, with 7 bases between them. The germline CDR1 and CDR2 sequences are ENHRY and SYGVKD. CDR3 nucleotides: TGTGCCATCAGTGAAAACAGCAACTATGGCTACACCTTC. Its protein is CAISENSNYGYTF.

This clonotype turned up a few times. The CDR3 loop is CSAKKPGVYNSPLHF. In DNA form, the CDR3 reads TGCAGTGCTAAGAAACCAGGAGTCTATAATTCACCCCTCCACTTT. The chain is built from TRBV20-1 and TRBJ1-6; D unclear. Germline lookup yields CDR1 DFQATT and CDR2 SNEGSKA (reference sequence). V lost 4 bases to trimming and J lost 3 bases, with 13 bases between them. This CDR3 region has 15 residues.

The chain combines TRBV7-2 with TRBJ2-5, with unresolved D. The germline V gene encodes CDR1 SGHTA and CDR2 FQGNSA. V lost 8 bases, J lost 2 bases, and 6 bases lay in between. There are 11 residues in the CDR3. This CDR3 reads CASLGQETQYF. The CDR3 DNA reads as TGTGCCAGCCTGGGGCAAGAGACCCAGTACTTC.